The 30 T cell receptor beta chains below come from one sample, sequenced in a study of cytomegalovirus exposure and HLA in healthy donors. Amplification used 60 Vbeta primers and 13 Jbeta primers. Method: immunoSEQ multiplex PCR; TCRdb's copy keeps in-frame clones and lacks some. Among 100,000 to 150,000 clones listed, around 84% were seen once. Sample: PBMCs. The receptors here all came from a woman under 30 in good health and CMV-seropositive.

V and J are TRBV7-3 and TRBJ2-2, with 10 bases matching TRBD2. Trimming cost V 2 bases and J 5 bases; bases outside gene matches: 8. CDR1 is SGHTA, CDR2 FQGTGA, per germline. The length of the CDR3 is 17 residues. The CDR3 protein is CASSLRTSSGGTGELFF. CDR3 bases: TGTGCCAGCAGCTTACGGACCTCTAGCGGGGGAACCGGGGAGCTGTTTTTT.

The chain employs TRBV7-9 and TRBJ1-2; D call uncertain. CDR3 size: 11 residues. CDR1 is SEHNR and CDR2 is FQNEAQ in the germline V gene (reference sequence). The V and J ends lost 4 bases and 11 bases respectively, with 11 bases between them. CDR3: CASSYLPGYTF. For the CDR3, the DNA is TGTGCCAGCAGCTACCTCCCGGGGTACACCTTC.

The chain links TRBV10-3 to TRBJ1-5, with TRBD1 identical over 7 bases. V lost 7 bases, J lost 16 bases, and 13 bases stayed unmatched. This CDR3 comprises 12 residues. The germline V gene encodes CDR1 ENHRY and CDR2 SYGVKD. CDR3 in DNA: TGTGCCATCAATTCAGGGGGTGACCTTTATCATTTT. It translates to CAINSGGDLYHF.

The chain has TRBV9 and TRBJ1-2; TRBD1 might be the D (6 bases). This CDR3 has 13 residues. V lost 3 bases and J 7 bases, leaving 13 bases between the germline ends. Germline V gene data show CDR1 as SGDLS and CDR2 as YYNGEE. The CDR3 loop is CASSAQGWGGYTF. The CDR3 DNA is TGTGCCAGCAGCGCACAGGGTTGGGGTGGCTACACCTTC. The full variable domain, rest sourced from reference TRBV9 and TRBJ1-2, is DSGVTQTPKHLITATGQRVTLRCSPRSGDLSVYWYQQSLDQGLQFLIQYYNGEERAKGNILERFSAQQFPDLHSELNLSSLELGDSALYFCASSAQGWGGYTFGSGTRLTVV.

V gene TRBV11-1 combines with J gene TRBJ2-5; possibly TRBD2 for D (5 bases). The J call is in doubt because the DNA end fits TRBJ2-7 better. CDR1 is SGHAT, CDR2 FQDESV, per germline (reference sequence). The CDR3 is made up of 15 amino acids. In nucleotides, the CDR3 is TGTGCCAGCAAGGCCCGGGTTGGGGAGCCCTACGAGCAGTACTTC. Protein: CASKARVGEPYEQYF.

The V call is TRBV5-1, the J call TRBJ1-1; TRBD1 matches at 10 bases. The V gene end was trimmed by 5 bases and the J gene end by 4 bases; junction bases not matched to a gene: 11. The germline gives CDR1 SGHRS, CDR2 YFSETQ. The CDR3 is 16 amino acids. This CDR3 is CASRAPGTGAGTEAFF. In DNA, the CDR3 is TGCGCCAGCAGAGCTCCCGGGACAGGGGCGGGCACTGAAGCTTTCTTT. Full variable domain (outside the CDR3, taken from reference TRBV5-1 and TRBJ1-1): KAGVTQTPRYLIKTRGQQVTLSCSPISGHRSVSWYQQTPGQGLQFLFEYFSETQRNKGNFPGRFSGRQFSNSRSEMNVSTLELGDSALYLCASRAPGTGAGTEAFFGQGTRLTVV.

This chain links TRBV27 with TRBJ2-1, with unresolved D. The CDR3 consists of 12 residues. Germline V gene data show CDR1 as MNHEY and CDR2 as SMNVEV (reference sequence). V was cut by 6 bases and J by 6 bases, with 9 bases left in between. CDR3 in amino acids: CASSRGLNEQFF. In DNA form, the CDR3 reads TGTGCCAGCAGCCGCGGCCTCAATGAGCAGTTCTTC.

The chain joins TRBV18 to TRBJ2-1; D is possibly TRBD1 (6 bases). The CDR3 spans 15 residues. Germline V CDR1 and CDR2: KGHSH, LQKENI. Trimming took off 2 bases at V and 0 bases at J, with 8 bases between the two ends. CDR3 sequence reads: CASSPKTGSYNEQFF. The DNA for the CDR3 is TGTGCCAGCTCACCAAAGACAGGCTCCTACAATGAGCAGTTCTTC.

This clone was seen only once. The chain couples TRBV2 to TRBJ1-6, with D possibly TRBD1 on 5 matching bases. The CDR3 runs 14 residues. Germline CDR1 is SNHLY and CDR2 is FYNNEI. The V end lost 6 bases, the J end lost 11 bases, and 17 bases lay between the germline ends. CDR3 nucleotide sequence: TGTGCCAGCAGGGCGACAGTAACGTTGGCACCCCTCCACTTT. Translation: CASRATVTLAPLHF.

V gene TRBV10-2 combines with J gene TRBJ2-4; D may be TRBD1 (5 bases). In germline, CDR1 is WSHSY, CDR2 SAAADI. The CDR3 is 13 amino acids. Trimming took off 10 bases at V and 0 bases at J, with 10 bases between the two ends. Here the CDR3 DNA reads TGCGCCACCCGGACATTAGCCAAAAACATTCAGTACTTC. This translates into CATRTLAKNIQYF.

The chain uses TRBV15 and TRBJ1-6; D is undetermined. The CDR3 contains 18 residues. Germline V gene lookup returns CDR1 LNHNV and CDR2 YYDKDF (reference sequence). Trimming stripped 3 bases from V and 1 base from J, with 16 bases between. CDR3 DNA sequence: TGTGCCACCAGCAGCGGGGTCTTAAACGCGTCCTATAATTCACCCCTCCACTTT. This translates into CATSSGVLNASYNSPLHF.

The V gene is TRBV6-5, the J gene TRBJ1-2, with 9 bases aligning to TRBD1. CDR1 is MNHEY and CDR2 is SVGAGI in the germline V gene. V lost 1 base, J lost 6 bases, and 3 bases stayed unmatched. The CDR3 is made up of 14 amino acids. CDR3 residues: CASSYLGQGHGYTF. Here the CDR3 DNA reads TGTGCCAGCAGTTACTTGGGACAGGGCCATGGCTACACCTTC.

This clone showed up just a few times. This chain links TRBV5-1 with TRBJ2-2, with a tentative D call TRBD2 (7 bases). The germline V and J ends were trimmed by 0 bases and 4 bases, with 10 bases remaining between them. The CDR3 has 15 amino acids. Germline-derived CDR1 and CDR2 are SGHRS and YFSETQ. CDR3 in amino acids: CASSLVRGGTGELFF. CDR3 DNA sequence: TGCGCCAGCAGCTTGGTTAGGGGGGGCACCGGGGAGCTGTTTTTT.

This clone was seen a few times. The chain joins TRBV19 to TRBJ2-7; D not certain. The CDR3 covers 12 residues. With 3 bases removed from V and 3 bases from J, the gap between germline ends came to 6 bases. Germline assignment: CDR1 LNHDA and CDR2 SQIVND (reference sequence). CDR3 protein: CASSIGGYEQYF. In nucleotides, the CDR3 is TGTGCCAGTAGTATCGGCGGCTACGAGCAGTACTTC.

CDR3 amino acids: CSVEGFVGGTDTIYF. In DNA form, the CDR3 reads TGCAGCGTTGAAGGGTTTGTAGGGGGCACGGACACCATATATTTT. The chain is built from TRBV29-1 and TRBJ1-3, with 7 bases identical to TRBD1. There are 15 residues in the CDR3. Per germline, CDR1 SQVTM and CDR2 ANQGSEA. J lost 8 bases, V lost 1 base, and 11 bases had no gene match.

This rearrangement joins TRBV5-1 to TRBJ2-2; D is perhaps TRBD1 (5 bases). CDR1 SGHRS and CDR2 YFSETQ come from the germline V gene. V shed 0 bases and J shed 1 base, with 7 bases lying between them. The CDR3 runs to 15 residues. CDR3 DNA sequence: TGCGCCAGCAGCTTGGTTCAGGGGAACACCGGGGAGCTGTTTTTT. This codes for CASSLVQGNTGELFF.

The V gene is TRBV29-1, the J gene TRBJ2-5; TRBD1 matches at 8 bases. Germline assignment: CDR1 SQVTM and CDR2 ANQGSEA. V dropped 6 bases and J dropped 4; count of bases not matched to a gene: 10. The CDR3 is 14 amino acids. DNA for the CDR3: TGCAGCGTCCACTTCACAGGGGGAGGAGAGACCCAGTACTTC. Residues: CSVHFTGGGETQYF.

The chain links TRBV2 to TRBJ1-1; a possible D gene is TRBD1 (6 bases). Between the trimmed V and J ends, which lost 5 bases and 1 base, there was a span of 8 bases. Germline lookup yields CDR1 SNHLY and CDR2 FYNNEI. The CDR3 is 13 residues long. CDR3 in DNA: TGTGCCAGCAGTAGACAGGCGAACACTGAAGCTTTCTTT. It codes for CASSRQANTEAFF.

This chain joins TRBV9 and TRBJ1-1; D is perhaps TRBD1 (6 bases). In germline, CDR1 is SGDLS, CDR2 YYNGEE. The CDR3 is 13 amino acids. Trimming removed 4 bases at V and 4 bases at J, with 11 bases between. This CDR3 is CASSIGGGTEAFF. CDR3 DNA: TGTGCCAGCAGCATAGGAGGGGGCACTGAAGCTTTCTTT.

This clone has just a few counts. The chain uses TRBV29-1 and TRBJ2-4; TRBD1 is a possible D gene (6 bases). The germline gives CDR1 SQVTM, CDR2 ANQGSEA. The CDR3 sequence is 16 residues long. Trimming cost V 1 base and J 0 bases, with 13 bases left between them. CDR3 coding DNA: TGCAGCGTTGAAGTCGGACAGACCCTAGCCAAAAACATTCAGTACTTC. This translates into CSVEVGQTLAKNIQYF. Full variable domain (remainder filled in from reference TRBV29-1 and TRBJ2-4): SAVISQKPSRDICQRGTSLTIQCQVDSQVTMMFWYRQQPGQSLTLIATANQGSEATYESGFVIDKFPISRPNLTFSTLTVSNMSPEDSSIYLCSVEVGQTLAKNIQYFGAGTRLSVL.

This clone was counted between two and nine times. The chain uses TRBV7-2 and TRBJ2-1; 12 nucleotides align to TRBD2. Losses at the gene ends were 2 bases for V and 6 bases for J; bases not matched to a gene: 2. This CDR3 region has 15 residues. CDR1 SGHTA and CDR2 FQGNSA come from the germline V gene. CDR3 amino acids: CASSLPLAGGNEQFF. The CDR3 DNA reads as TGTGCCAGCAGCTTACCACTAGCGGGGGGCAATGAGCAGTTCTTC.

The chain uses TRBV19 and TRBJ2-7; a weak D match, TRBD2 (6 bases). Germline V gene lookup returns CDR1 LNHDA and CDR2 SQIVND (reference sequence). V gave up 2 bases and J gave up 2 bases, with 13 bases separating them. The CDR3 contains 15 residues. The CDR3 DNA sequence: TGTGCCAGTAGTATAACTGGGGACTTACCCTACGAGCAGTACTTC. Protein: CASSITGDLPYEQYF.

In regard to this clone: At one end, the junction sequence differs from germline, possibly due to a read error. The chain employs TRBV7-9 and TRBJ2-5; a possible D gene is TRBD2 (5 bases). Per germline, CDR1 SEHNR and CDR2 FQNEAQ (reference sequence). This CDR3 has 13 amino acids. CDR3: CSSSLMTMETQYF. CDR3 in DNA: TGTTCCAGCAGCTTGATGACTATGGAGACCCAGTACTTC.

J is TRBJ1-1 and V is TRBV7-9; tentatively, D is TRBD1 (5 bases). Trimming pared 5 bases from V and 7 bases from J, leaving 14 bases between. Per germline, CDR1 SEHNR and CDR2 FQNEAQ (reference sequence). The CDR3 is made up of 13 amino acids. The CDR3 nucleotides read TGTGCCAGCAGCCCTAAAAGGGGCCGTGAAGCTTTCTTT. This translates into CASSPKRGREAFF.

The chain combines TRBV6-6 with TRBJ1-5; maybe TRBD1 (5 bases). V gave up 1 base and J gave up 2 bases, with 12 bases separating them. The germline gives CDR1 MNHNY, CDR2 SVGAGI (reference sequence). This CDR3 region has 16 residues. CDR3 amino acids: CASSYFGGEGNQPQHF. The CDR3, as DNA: TGTGCCAGCAGTTACTTCGGAGGGGAAGGCAATCAGCCCCAGCATTTT.

This clone was observed a few times. The V gene is TRBV5-4, the J gene TRBJ2-4, with D possibly being TRBD2 (5 bases). Germline V CDR1 and CDR2: SGHNT, YYREEE (reference sequence). The CDR3 covers 15 residues. V gave up 4 bases and J gave up 8 bases, with 19 bases separating them. CDR3 DNA sequence: TGTGCCAGCAGCCGTCGGGCTAGCCGCGATTACATTCAGTACTTC. Protein sequence: CASSRRASRDYIQYF.

The chain employs TRBV29-1 and TRBJ2-7, with D maybe TRBD1 (6 bases). V lost 1 base and J lost 3, with 10 bases in between. CDR3 length: 13 residues. The V gene's germline CDR1 is SQVTM and CDR2 ANQGSEA. The CDR3 DNA is TGCAGCGTTGAAGGGACGACAGGCTACGAGCAGTACTTC. Amino acids: CSVEGTTGYEQYF.

The chain recombines TRBV7-9 with TRBJ1-3; 8 nucleotides match TRBD1. The V gene's germline CDR1 is SEHNR and CDR2 FQNEAQ (reference sequence). Trimming removed 0 bases from V and 8 bases from J; junction bases left unmatched: 6. This CDR3 contains 15 residues. CDR3 in DNA: TGTGCCAGCAGCTTAGCGCCAGGGGGCGAAGACACCATATATTTT. Translated: CASSLAPGGEDTIYF. Combining the CDR3 with reference TRBV7-9 and TRBJ1-3 gives the whole variable domain DTGVSQNPRHKITKRGQNVTFRCDPISEHNRLYWYRQTLGQGPEFLTYFQNEAQLEKSRLLSDRFSAERPKGSFSTLEIQRTEQGDSAMYLCASSLAPGGEDTIYFGEGSWLTVV.

This chain joins TRBV6-5 and TRBJ2-7; no firm D call. V was trimmed by 6 bases and J by 4 bases, leaving 7 bases between them. The germline gives CDR1 MNHEY, CDR2 SVGAGI. CDR3 length: 11 residues. The CDR3: CASSQLYEQYF. For the CDR3, the DNA is TGTGCCAGCAGCCAACTTTACGAGCAGTACTTC.

The CDR3 protein is CASSQGIGQGSEKLFF. CDR3 coding DNA: TGCGCCAGCAGCCAAGGAATAGGACAGGGGAGTGAAAAACTGTTTTTT. The genes are TRBV4-1 and TRBJ1-4; 9 bases agree with TRBD1. V shed 1 base and J 7 bases; nucleotides not matched to a gene: 7. Germline V lookup: CDR1 MGHRA, CDR2 YSYEKL. The CDR3 runs to 16 residues.